What follows are 11 T cell receptor beta chains derived from one specimen sequenced in a study of blood T cell repertoires in COVID-19 (dated by TCRdb to 2020 to 2021). The library was generated by the immunoSEQ multiplex PCR assay. Sourced from immuneACCESS, this table was stored by TCRdb with only in-frame sequences that have V and J called. A share of the clones is absent; for the studies checked, an unresolved V gene accounts for under half, and the remainder has no known explanation. For this sample the table gives hundreds of thousands of clones, of which around 87% were detected only once. The ten biggest clones cover roughly 1% of the sample. Sequenced input: peripheral blood. The receptors were sampled from a woman between 40 and 50 years old with COVID-19, enrolled during active disease.

J is TRBJ1-1 and V is TRBV6-5; 9 bases line up with TRBD1. Trimming cost V 7 bases and J 3 bases; bases outside gene matches: 9. Germline V gene lookup returns CDR1 MNHEY and CDR2 SVGAGI. CDR3 length equals 15 residues. This chain's CDR3 is CASTLNRGRDTEAFF. CDR3 coding DNA: TGTGCCAGCACCCTAAACAGGGGGCGGGACACTGAAGCTTTCTTT.

The chain uses TRBV18 and TRBJ2-5; D is perhaps TRBD1 (6 bases). Germline CDR1 is KGHSH and CDR2 is LQKENI. This CDR3 spans 18 amino acids. V was shortened by 3 bases and J by 0 bases, with 20 bases between the two germline ends. CDR3 nucleotides: TGTGCCAGCTCACCGACAGGTAACCCCCTTCCCCACCAAGAGACCCAGTACTTC. Amino acid sequence: CASSPTGNPLPHQETQYF.

The chain recombines TRBV7-2 with TRBJ2-1, with 10 bases that match TRBD2. The junction had 1 base not matched to a gene; V was cut back by 3 bases and J by 5 bases. Germline V lookup: CDR1 SGHTA, CDR2 FQGNSA. The CDR3 totals 14 residues. CDR3 protein: CASSLLAGDNEQFF. The CDR3 DNA follows: TGTGCCAGCAGCTTGCTAGCGGGAGACAATGAGCAGTTCTTC.

The chain joins TRBV12-3 or TRBV12-4 to TRBJ1-4, with TRBD1 matching 9 bases. The J segment lost 5 bases and the V segment lost 6 bases, leaving 1 base of the junction unmatched. The CDR3 runs to 13 residues. The CDR3 sequence: CASRGTGNEKLFF. CDR3 coding DNA: TGTGCCAGCAGGGGGACAGGGAATGAAAAACTGTTTTTT.

The chain is built from TRBV7-9 and TRBJ2-5; 12 bases align to TRBD1. The CDR3 runs 14 residues. The V and J ends lost 5 bases and 4 bases, in that order; junction bases with no gene match: 2. Germline CDR1 reads SEHNR; CDR2 reads FQNEAQ (reference sequence). This CDR3 reads CASSAGQGAETQYF. CDR3 nucleotides: TGTGCCAGCAGCGCGGGACAGGGGGCAGAGACCCAGTACTTC. Filled out from reference TRBV7-9 and TRBJ2-5, the complete variable domain reads DTGVSQNPRHKITKRGQNVTFRCDPISEHNRLYWYRQTLGQGPEFLTYFQNEAQLEKSRLLSDRFSAERPKGSFSTLEIQRTEQGDSAMYLCASSAGQGAETQYFGPGTRLLVL.

The rearrangement uses TRBV4-3 and TRBJ2-1, with D perhaps matching TRBD1 (5 bases). CDR1 is LGHNA and CDR2 is YSLEER in the germline V gene. Trimming took off 1 base at V and 7 bases at J, with 14 bases between the two ends. This CDR3 has 15 amino acids. CDR3 sequence: CASSQVPVQGNEQFF. In DNA form, the CDR3 reads TGCGCCAGCAGCCAAGTCCCCGTCCAGGGAAATGAGCAGTTCTTC.

The gene calls are TRBV6-5 and TRBJ1-3; D unresolved. The germline V and J ends were trimmed by 8 bases and 0 bases, with 14 bases remaining between them. The CDR3 has 15 amino acids. Germline assignment: CDR1 MNHEY and CDR2 SVGAGI. CDR3 loop: CASALSGISGNTIYF. In DNA, the CDR3 is TGTGCCAGCGCCCTATCCGGGATCTCTGGAAACACCATATATTTT.

In nucleotides, the CDR3 is TGTGCCAGCAGCAAAAAGGGGCGGGGAGCGGGAGTGTTCTACAATGAGCAGTTCTTC. Translated, it gives CASSKKGRGAGVFYNEQFF. The V gene is TRBV21-1, the J gene TRBJ2-1; the D call in the table, TRBD2, was not verified against the DNA. TRBV21-1 is flagged as a pseudogene. The CDR3 consists of 19 residues.

The J gene is TRBJ1-3, the V gene TRBV20-1; tentative D call: TRBD1 (5 bases). V shed 5 bases and J shed 0 bases, with 14 bases lying between them. Germline values: CDR1 DFQATT, CDR2 SNEGSKA (reference sequence). The CDR3 is made up of 15 amino acids. CDR3 sequence reads: CSARGTASSGNTIYF. In DNA, the CDR3 is TGCAGTGCTCGTGGGACTGCCTCCTCTGGAAACACCATATATTTT.

This chain joins TRBV7-2 and TRBJ2-4; tentatively, D is TRBD1 (6 bases). This CDR3 has 14 residues. V lost 4 bases to trimming and J lost 6 bases, with 13 bases between them. Germline CDR1 is SGHTA and CDR2 is FQGNSA. CDR3 amino acids: CASSSTGGGNIQYF. The DNA for the CDR3 is TGTGCCAGCAGCTCGACAGGAGGAGGAAACATTCAGTACTTC. Full variable domain (missing parts from reference TRBV7-2 and TRBJ2-4): GAGVSQSPSNKVTEKGKDVELRCDPISGHTALYWYRQSLGQGLEFLIYFQGNSAPDKSGLPSDRFSAERTGGSVSTLTIQRTQQEDSAVYLCASSSTGGGNIQYFGAGTRLSVL.

The rearrangement links TRBV28 to TRBJ2-1; 10 bases line up with TRBD1. The CDR3 totals 15 residues. Germline CDR1 and CDR2: MDHEN and SYDVKM. The V gene end was trimmed by 6 bases and the J gene end by 2 bases; junction bases not matched to a gene: 4. Written as DNA, the CDR3 is TGTGCCAGCAGCCCGACAGGGGGCCCCTACAATGAGCAGTTCTTC. Translated, it gives CASSPTGGPYNEQFF.